This TCR beta chain was retrieved from a study of blood T cell repertoires in COVID-19. Study background: COVID-19 samples collected from the United States, Italy and Spain covered acute and convalescent phases. T cells, B-cell-depleted T cells, or PBMCs provided the cDNA or gDNA that served as material.

Germline V gene lookup returns CDR1 KGHDR and CDR2 SFDVKD. The CDR3 covers 14 residues. Trimming left V 2 bases short and J 5 bases short, with 9 bases between. During active infection, Seattle patients enrolled and were then monitored through disease. Per the study methods: Estimates of nucleated cell counts were drawn from the amplification of reference gene primers. Libraries were prepared by immunoSEQ multiplex PCR; TCRdb keeps only in-frame clonotypes and omits some of them. For V, J and clone size, that table is used; D and trimming come from the DNA. The repertoire includes roughly 380,000 clones, around 91% of them detected once, and about 1.4% sits in the top ten.

V usage is TRBV24-1 and J usage is TRBJ1-5, with D possibly being TRBD1 (6 bases). Sequenced material: peripheral blood. The TCR sequence derives from a woman aged 40-49 years with COVID-19, enrolled during active disease. CDR3 in DNA: TGTGCCACCAGTGATTCTGGGGGCCATCAGCCCCAGCATTTT. Protein sequence: CATSDSGGHQPQHF.